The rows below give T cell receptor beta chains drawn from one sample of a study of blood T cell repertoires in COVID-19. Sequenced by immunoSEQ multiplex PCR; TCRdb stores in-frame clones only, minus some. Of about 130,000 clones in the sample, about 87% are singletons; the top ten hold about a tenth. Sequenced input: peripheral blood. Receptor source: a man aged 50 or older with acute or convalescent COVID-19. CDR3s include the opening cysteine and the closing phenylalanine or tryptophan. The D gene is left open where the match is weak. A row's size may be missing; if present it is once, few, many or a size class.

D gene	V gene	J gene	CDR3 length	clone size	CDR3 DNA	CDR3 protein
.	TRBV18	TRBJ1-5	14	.	TGTGCCAGCTCACCACGGAACGGAGATCAGCCCCAGCATTTT	CASSPRNGDQPQHF
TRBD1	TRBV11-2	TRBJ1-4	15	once	TGTGCCAGCAGCTTAGGACAGGGGGCGAATGAAAAACTGTTTTTT	CASSLGQGANEKLFF
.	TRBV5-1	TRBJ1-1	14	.	TGCGCCAGCAGCTTGGAGGAGGGGAACACTGAAGCTTTCTTT	CASSLEEGNTEAFF
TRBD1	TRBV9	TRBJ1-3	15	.	TGTGCCAGCAGCGTCCTACAGGGGCTCGGAAACACCATATATTTT	CASSVLQGLGNTIYF
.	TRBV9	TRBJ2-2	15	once	TGTGCCAGCAGCGTTAGTCGGGGAGGCACCGGGGAGCTGTTTTTT	CASSVSRGGTGELFF
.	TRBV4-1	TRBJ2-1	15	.	TGCGCCAGCAGCCAAAACAGGGACCCCTACAATGAGCAGTTCTTC	CASSQNRDPYNEQFF
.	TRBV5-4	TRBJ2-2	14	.	TGTGCCAGCAGCTTCGTACAGGGTACCGGGGAGCTGTTTTTT	CASSFVQGTGELFF
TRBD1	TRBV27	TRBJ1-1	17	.	TGTGCCAGCAGGCGGACAGGCCTGACGCTATTCAACACTGAAGCTTTCTTT	CASRRTGLTLFNTEAFF
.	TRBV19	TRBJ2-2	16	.	TGTGCCAGTAGTAAGCAGGGAAGGGTCGGCCCCGGGGAGCTGTTTTTT	CASSKQGRVGPGELFF
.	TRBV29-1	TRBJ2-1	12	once	TGCAGCGTTGGTTCAGGGTCGAGGGAGCAGTTCTTC	CSVGSGSREQFF
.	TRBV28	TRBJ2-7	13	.	TGTGCCAGCCAAAGAGGGGGGGGCCGCGAGCAGTACTTC	CASQRGGGREQYF
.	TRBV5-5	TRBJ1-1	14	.	TGTGCCAGCAGCCTGGGCGAGAGGAAAACTGAAGCTTTCTTT	CASSLGERKTEAFF
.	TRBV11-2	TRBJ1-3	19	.	TGTGCCAGCAGCTTACACTTTAGGGGGGGGCCAACCTCTGGAAACACCATATATTTT	CASSLHFRGGPTSGNTIYF
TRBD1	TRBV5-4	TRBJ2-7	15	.	TGTGCCAGCAGCCGGGGACAGGGGGCTAGGGACGAGCAGTACTTC	CASSRGQGARDEQYF
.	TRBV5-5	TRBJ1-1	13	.	TGTGCCAGCAGCGGGAGGGGTAGCGGTGAAGCTTTCTTT	CASSGRGSGEAFF
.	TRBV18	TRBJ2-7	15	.	TGTGCCAGCTCACAAGCCCCGGACAGATCCTACGAGCAGTACTTC	CASSQAPDRSYEQYF
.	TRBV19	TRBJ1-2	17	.	TGTGCCAGTAGTATAGACCGAGTGCGTAGCAGCCTCTATGGCTACACCTTC	CASSIDRVRSSLYGYTF
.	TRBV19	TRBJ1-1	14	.	TGTGCCAGTAGTCTCGGTCGCGGGAACACTGAAGCTTTCTTT	CASSLGRGNTEAFF
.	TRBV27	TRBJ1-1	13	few	TGTGCCAGCAGTTTCTACAGGCAGACTGAAGCTTTCTTT	CASSFYRQTEAFF
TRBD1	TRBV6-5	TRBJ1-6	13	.	TGTGCCAGTAAGACAGGGGGCCGTTCACCCCTCCACTTT	CASKTGGRSPLHF
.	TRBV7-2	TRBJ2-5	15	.	TGTGCCAGCAGCTTAGTTAGGGGCCTTCAAGAGACCCAGTACTTC	CASSLVRGLQETQYF
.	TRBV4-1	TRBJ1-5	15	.	TGCGCCAGCAGCCAAGGGGACGGGAGTAATCAGCCCCAGCATTTT	CASSQGDGSNQPQHF
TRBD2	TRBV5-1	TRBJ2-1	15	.	TGCGCCAGCCAGGCTCTAGCGGGGGTAATCTATGAGCAGTTCTTC	CASQALAGVIYEQFF
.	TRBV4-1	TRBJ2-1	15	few	TGCGCCAGCAGCCAAGCAGCGATGTCCTACAATGAGCAGTTCTTC	CASSQAAMSYNEQFF
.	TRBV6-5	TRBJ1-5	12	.	TGTGCCAGCAGTCCTAGGAACTCTCCCCAGCATTTT	CASSPRNSPQHF
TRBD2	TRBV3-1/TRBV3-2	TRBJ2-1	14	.	TGTGCCAGCATCCTAGCGGGAGGCCATGGTGAGCAGTTCTTC	CASILAGGHGEQFF
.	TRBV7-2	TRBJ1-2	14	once	TGTGCCAGCAGCCTCCTGACAGACAGCTATGGCTACACCTTC	CASSLLTDSYGYTF